What follows is one T cell receptor beta chain and its context. This clone was counted only a few times. The antigen this receptor binds is unknown. One base away there is no much larger clone; base qualities are not given. With the immunoSEQ assay, which is a bias-controlled multiplex PCR relying on V- and J-specific primers, TCR beta CDR3 regions were amplified from genomic DNA. In a second PCR step, the CDR3 amplicons were tagged with a proprietary barcode plus Illumina adapter sequences. CDR3 libraries were sequenced on an Illumina MiSeq instrument. Under the source paper's analysis protocol: Export and quality control were performed with immunoSEQ Analyzer 3.0, and downstream analyses were performed with R Bioconductor and Immunarch. Only productive rearrangements in the normalized downsampled data set were used to calculate repertoire metrics. In the normalized cohort, a clonotype counted as pathologically expanded if the clonotype was larger than 5 templates. The Inverse Simpson Index served as the measure of repertoire diversity. To capture all clonotypes, CMV-specificity analyses were performed on the non-normalized data set. The clones in this table, taken by TCRdb from immuneACCESS, are in-frame only. Not every clone is retained; where verified, under half of the shortfall comes from an unresolved V gene, and the cause of the rest is unknown. V and J calls and clone size are copied from that table; D and trimming were computed from the DNA. The sample contains roughly 45,000 clones, under 90% of them found a single time. Under 7% of the sample comes from the top ten.

The time point label corresponds to: recipient sample about 28 days before transplant, after cytoreduction. Blood samples were obtained from recipients approximately 28 days before transplant and at days 30, 100 and 180 after transplant. Nuclei Lysis Solution was used to extract genomic DNA from fresh or cryopreserved unfractionated peripheral blood mononuclear cells. This entry is derived from a study of T cell clonotyping in hematopoietic cell transplantation (dated by TCRdb to the early 2020s). Concerning the study at large: Pretransplant samples from recipients were collected after cytoreduction. A total of 130 to 150 blood samples were gathered in the study from a few dozen consecutive transplant recipients along with their related donors. Patients were recruited between late 2015 and early 2017 and followed until late 2020 or death.

General conclusions and limits of the study: The sample size was limited, and CD4 and CD8 repertoire contributions could not be separated because cells were not sorted. Overlap with donor repertoires was found for only a small fraction of recipient repertoires, with over 95% found to appear de novo at the given depth. Donor and pretransplant recipient Inverse Simpson Index values predicted broader posttransplant TCR repertoire diversity. A decrease in recipient TCR diversity was observed after transplant, and a progressive increase in pathologically expanded clonotypes was seen from day 30 to day 180.

The junction shows trimming of 4 bases on V and 0 bases on J, plus 13 bases between the germline ends. The germline V gene specifies SGHRS as CDR1 and YFSETQ as CDR2. From the cysteine through the phenylalanine, the CDR3 covers 15 amino acids. The kept DNA is CDR3 alone, 45 bases in frame from the first base. The receptor's source is a man in his 60s with biphenotypic leukemia. Some clones in this sample may be carry-over from other donors' samples. The sample consisted of peripheral blood mononuclear cells, taken before stem cell transplant. The rearranged chain carries TRBV5-1 and TRBJ1-2; no D gene can be assigned with confidence. The CDR3 protein sequence reads: CASSPESRSNYGYTF. The DNA sequence follows: TGCGCCAGCAGCCCGGAGAGCCGGTCTAACTATGGCTACACCTTC.